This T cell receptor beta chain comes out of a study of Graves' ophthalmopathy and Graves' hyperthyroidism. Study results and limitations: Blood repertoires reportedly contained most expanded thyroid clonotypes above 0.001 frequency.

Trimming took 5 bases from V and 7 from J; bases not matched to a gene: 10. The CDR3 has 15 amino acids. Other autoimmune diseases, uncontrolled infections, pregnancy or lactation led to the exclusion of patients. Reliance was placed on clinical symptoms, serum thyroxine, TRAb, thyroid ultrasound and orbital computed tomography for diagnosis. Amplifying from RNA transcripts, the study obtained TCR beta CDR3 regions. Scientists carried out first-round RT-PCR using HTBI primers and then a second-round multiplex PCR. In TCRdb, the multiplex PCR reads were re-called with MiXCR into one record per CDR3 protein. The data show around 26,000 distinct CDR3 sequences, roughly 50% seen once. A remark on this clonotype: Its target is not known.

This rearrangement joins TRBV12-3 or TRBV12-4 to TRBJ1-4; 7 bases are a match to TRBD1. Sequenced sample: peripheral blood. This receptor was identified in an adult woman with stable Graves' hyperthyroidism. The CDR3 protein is CASSPTPGQIEKLFF. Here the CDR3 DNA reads TGTGCCAGCAGTCCGACCCCGGGACAGATTGAAAAACTGTTTTTT.